These 7 T cell receptor beta chains were all obtained from the same sample, sequenced in a study of T cell responses to AZD1222 COVID-19 vaccine listed by TCRdb under 2021. Library construction relied on the immunoSEQ multiplex PCR assay. This is the immuneACCESS table as TCRdb keeps it, with only in-frame sequences that have V and J called. A part of the clones is gone; compared with another copy, unresolved V genes explain less than half, and the rest is unexplained. This sample gives about 67,000 clones in total; roughly 80% of them show up just once. The ten largest account for around 21% of the sample. This specimen's time point label, per the study, means: baseline before first vaccination. The sample in question was peripheral blood, obtained on day 0 of AZD1222 vaccination. These receptors all stem from an adult in good health.

This sequence joins TRBV18 and TRBJ2-7; maybe TRBD2 (5 bases). Germline-derived CDR1 and CDR2 are KGHSH and LQKENI. Trimming cost V 3 bases and J 3 bases, with 12 bases left between them. The CDR3 covers 14 residues. The chain's CDR3 is CASSPASISYEQYF. The DNA of the CDR3 is TGTGCCAGCTCACCGGCTAGCATTAGCTACGAGCAGTACTTC.

This clone was found once. V and J are TRBV6-2 or TRBV6-3 and TRBJ2-7; 10 nucleotides align to TRBD2. This CDR3 is 20 amino acids long. V gave up 3 bases and J gave up 1 base; unmatched junction bases: 18. Per the germline V gene, CDR1 is MNHEY and CDR2 is SVGEGT. The CDR3 nucleotides are TGTGCCAGCAGTTATTCTTTTGACAGGCTCGGACTAGCGGATTCCTACGAGCAGTACTTC. Its protein is CASSYSFDRLGLADSYEQYF.

The chain joins TRBV6-5 to TRBJ1-5; D unresolved. CDR3 size: 13 residues. Trimming left V 7 bases short and J 0 bases short, with 7 bases between. Germline assignment: CDR1 MNHEY and CDR2 SVGAGI. The CDR3 loop is CASKTGSNQPQHF. DNA of the CDR3: TGTGCCAGCAAAACGGGTAGCAATCAGCCCCAGCATTTT.

This clone was counted a few times. The chain joins TRBV4-3 to TRBJ1-1, with D perhaps TRBD1 (6 bases). Trimming pared 4 bases from V and 1 base from J, leaving 10 bases between. There are 14 residues in the CDR3. Looked up from germline, CDR1 is LGHNA and CDR2 is YSLEER. CDR3 sequence reads: CASSLEQGNTEAFF. DNA for the CDR3: TGCGCCAGCAGCCTTGAACAGGGGAACACTGAAGCTTTCTTT.

This clone has just one count. The genes are TRBV5-6 and TRBJ1-5; perhaps TRBD1 as D (6 bases). This CDR3 spans 15 amino acids. V lost 4 bases and J lost 6, with 17 bases in between. Germline V lookup: CDR1 SGHDT, CDR2 YYEEEE. The CDR3 DNA is TGTGCCAGCAGCCGTCAGGGGATTCGGGGTCAGCCCCAGCATTTT. It is translated as CASSRQGIRGQPQHF.

This sequence joins TRBV7-9 and TRBJ2-2; D perhaps matches TRBD1 (5 bases). V was shortened by 7 bases and J by 6 bases, with 15 bases between the two germline ends. Germline assignment: CDR1 SEHNR and CDR2 FQNEAQ (reference sequence). The CDR3 spans 14 residues. In DNA, the CDR3 is TGTGCCAGCATTTTGTGGGGCAAGGCCGGGGAGCTGTTTTTT. Translated, it gives CASILWGKAGELFF.

This clone was seen a single time. The J gene is TRBJ2-1, the V gene TRBV10-1, with TRBD2 identical over 9 bases. The CDR3 consists of 14 residues. Germline V gene data show CDR1 as WNHNN and CDR2 as SYGVQD (reference sequence). Trimming cost V 6 bases and J 7 bases; bases outside gene matches: 7. CDR3 DNA: TGCGCCAGCAGCCCGGGACTAGCTAGAAATGAGCAGTTCTTC. Residues: CASSPGLARNEQFF.